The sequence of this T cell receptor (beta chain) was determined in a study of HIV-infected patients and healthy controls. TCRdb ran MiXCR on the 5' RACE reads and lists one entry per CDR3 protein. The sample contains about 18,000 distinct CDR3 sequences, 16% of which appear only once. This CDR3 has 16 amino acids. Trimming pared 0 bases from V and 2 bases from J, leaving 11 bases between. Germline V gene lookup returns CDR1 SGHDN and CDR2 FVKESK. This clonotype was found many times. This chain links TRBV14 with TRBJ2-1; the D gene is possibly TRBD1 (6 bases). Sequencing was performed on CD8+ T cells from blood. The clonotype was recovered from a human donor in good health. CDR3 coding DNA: TGTGCCAGCAGCCAAGAGGTGGGGGACACCTACAATGAGCAGTTCTTC. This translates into CASSQEVGDTYNEQFF.